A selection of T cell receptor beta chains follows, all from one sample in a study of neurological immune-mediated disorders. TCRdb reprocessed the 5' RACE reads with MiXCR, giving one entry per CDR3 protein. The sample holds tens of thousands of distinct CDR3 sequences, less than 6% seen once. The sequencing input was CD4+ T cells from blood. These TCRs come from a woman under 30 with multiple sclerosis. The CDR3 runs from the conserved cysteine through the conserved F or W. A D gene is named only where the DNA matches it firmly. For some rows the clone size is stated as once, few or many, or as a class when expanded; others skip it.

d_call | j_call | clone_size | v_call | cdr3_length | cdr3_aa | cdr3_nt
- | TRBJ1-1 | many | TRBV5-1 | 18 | CASSLTPGRTTLGSEAFF | TGCGCCAGCAGCCTAACCCCAGGGCGGACGACTTTGGGGTCTGAAGCTTTCTTT
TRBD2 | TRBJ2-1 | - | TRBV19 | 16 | CASSRTSGMTTHEQFF | TGTGCCAGTAGTCGGACTAGCGGGATGACGACCCATGAGCAGTTCTTC
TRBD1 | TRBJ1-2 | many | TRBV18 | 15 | CASSLGQGGDYGYTF | TGTGCCAGCTCATTAGGACAGGGTGGCGACTATGGCTACACCTTC
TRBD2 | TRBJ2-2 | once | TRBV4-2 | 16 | CASSQASGRNTGELFF | TGTGCCAGCAGCCAAGCTAGCGGGAGGAACACCGGGGAGCTGTTTTTT
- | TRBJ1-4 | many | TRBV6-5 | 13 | CASSYRQNEKLFF | TGTGCCAGCAGTTATAGGCAGAATGAAAAACTGTTTTTT
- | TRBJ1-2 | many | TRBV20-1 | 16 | CSASGRDRGPIYGYTF | TGCAGTGCTAGTGGGCGGGACCGTGGACCTATCTATGGCTACACCTTC
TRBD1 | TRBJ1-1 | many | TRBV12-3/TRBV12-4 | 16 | CASSLRTGILNTEAFF | TGTGCCAGCAGTTTAAGGACAGGGATACTTAACACTGAAGCTTTCTTT
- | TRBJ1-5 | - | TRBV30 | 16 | CAWSVRGAQGNQPQHF | TGTGCCTGGAGTGTACGGGGGGCGCAAGGCAATCAGCCCCAGCATTTT
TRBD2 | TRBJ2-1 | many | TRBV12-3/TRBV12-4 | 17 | CASSLRASGRANNEQFF | TGTGCCAGCAGTTTAAGGGCTAGCGGGAGGGCTAACAATGAGCAGTTCTTC
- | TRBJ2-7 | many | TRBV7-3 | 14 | CASSLSLGPYEQYF | TGTGCCAGCAGCTTAAGTCTGGGACCCTACGAGCAGTACTTC
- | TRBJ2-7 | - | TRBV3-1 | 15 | CVSSQDQGRSYEQYF | TGTGTCAGCAGCCAAGATCAGGGGCGCTCCTACGAGCAGTACTTC
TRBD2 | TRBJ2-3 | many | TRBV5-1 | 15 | CASSFGRGEADTQYF | TGCGCCAGCAGCTTCGGCCGGGGGGAAGCAGATACGCAGTATTTT
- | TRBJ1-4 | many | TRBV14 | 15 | CASSQSPATNEKLFF | TGTGCCAGCAGCCAAAGTCCAGCAACTAATGAAAAACTGTTTTTT
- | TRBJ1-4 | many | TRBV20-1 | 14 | CSARPAGMDEKLFF | TGCAGTGCTAGACCCGCAGGGATGGATGAAAAACTGTTTTTT
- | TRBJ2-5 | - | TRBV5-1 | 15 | CASRRIQVGVETQYF | TGCGCCAGCCGCAGGATACAGGTGGGCGTAGAGACCCAGTACTTC
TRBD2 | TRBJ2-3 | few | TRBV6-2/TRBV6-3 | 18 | CASSIRTSGSMGTDTQYF | TGTGCCAGCAGTATTCGGACTAGCGGGAGTATGGGCACAGATACGCAGTATTTT
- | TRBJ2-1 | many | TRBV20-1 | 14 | CSARIGTAYNEQFF | TGCAGTGCTAGAATCGGGACGGCCTACAATGAGCAGTTCTTC
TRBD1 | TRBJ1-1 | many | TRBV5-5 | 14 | CASSLVGQGTEAFF | TGTGCCAGCAGCTTGGTAGGACAGGGCACTGAAGCTTTCTTT
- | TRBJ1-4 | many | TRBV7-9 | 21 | CASRPGLTRGWGPASNEKLFF | TGTGCCAGCAGACCGGGGCTCACTCGGGGTTGGGGACCAGCGTCTAATGAAAAACTGTTTTTT
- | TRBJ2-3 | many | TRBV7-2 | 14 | CASSLQGGTGTQYF | TGTGCCAGCAGCTTACAGGGTGGGACGGGGACGCAGTATTTT
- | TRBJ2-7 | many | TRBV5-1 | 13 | CASSWDKPYEQYF | TGCGCCAGCAGCTGGGACAAGCCTTACGAGCAGTACTTC
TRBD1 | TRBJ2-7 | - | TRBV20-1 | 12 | CSGGQGAYEQYF | TGCAGTGGGGGACAGGGGGCCTACGAGCAGTACTTC
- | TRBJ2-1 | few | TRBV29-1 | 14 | CSVDGAVGRNEQFF | TGCAGCGTAGACGGGGCGGTCGGTCGAAATGAGCAGTTCTTC
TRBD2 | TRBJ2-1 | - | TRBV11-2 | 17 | CASSLLLAGGRGNEQFF | TGTGCCAGCAGCTTATTATTAGCGGGAGGTCGTGGCAATGAGCAGTTCTTC
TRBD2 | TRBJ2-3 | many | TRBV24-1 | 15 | CATSEAGESYDTQYF | TGTGCCACCAGTGAAGCGGGAGAATCTTATGATACGCAGTATTTT
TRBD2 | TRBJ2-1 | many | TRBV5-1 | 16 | CASSLALGLAANEQFF | TGCGCCAGCAGCTTGGCCTTGGGACTAGCGGCCAATGAGCAGTTCTTC
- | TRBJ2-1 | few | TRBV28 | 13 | CASGVTGYNEQFF | TGTGCCAGCGGAGTGACGGGTTACAATGAGCAGTTCTTC
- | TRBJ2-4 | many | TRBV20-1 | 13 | CSARHRAKNIQYF | TGCAGTGCAAGACATAGAGCCAAAAACATTCAGTACTTC
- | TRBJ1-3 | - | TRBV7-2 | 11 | CASSFASFLDF | TGTGCCAGCAGCTTCGCGTCGTTTCTGGATTTT
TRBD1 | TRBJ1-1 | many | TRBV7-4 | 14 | CASSFGQGNTEAFF | TGTGCCAGCAGCTTCGGACAGGGCAACACTGAAGCTTTCTTT
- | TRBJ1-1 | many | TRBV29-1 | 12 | CSVVRVPGEAFF | TGCAGCGTTGTAAGAGTACCCGGAGAAGCTTTCTTT
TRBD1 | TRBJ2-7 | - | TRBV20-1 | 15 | CSARSRTGGSFEQYF | TGCAGTGCTAGATCAAGGACAGGGGGATCTTTTGAGCAGTACTTC
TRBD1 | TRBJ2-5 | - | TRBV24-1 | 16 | CATSDPRQGYRETQYF | TGTGCCACCAGTGATCCACGACAGGGATATCGAGAGACCCAGTACTTC
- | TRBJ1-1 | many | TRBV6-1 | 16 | CASGKGPQGLRAEAFF | TGTGCCAGCGGGAAGGGGCCACAGGGCCTCCGGGCTGAAGCTTTCTTT
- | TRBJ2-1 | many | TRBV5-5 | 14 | CASSPPSQYNEQFF | TGTGCCAGCAGCCCGCCCAGCCAATACAATGAGCAGTTCTTC
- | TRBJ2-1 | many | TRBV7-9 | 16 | CASSSYTGSSYNEQFF | TGTGCCAGCAGCTCCTATACAGGTAGCTCCTACAATGAGCAGTTCTTC
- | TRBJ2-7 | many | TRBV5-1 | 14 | CASSLVGHGSEQYF | TGCGCCAGCAGCTTGGTGGGACATGGTTCCGAGCAGTACTTC
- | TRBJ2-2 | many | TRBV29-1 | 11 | CSAPILGELFF | TGCAGCGCTCCCATTTTAGGGGAGCTGTTTTTT
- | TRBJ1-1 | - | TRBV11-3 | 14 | CASSSRGQNTEAFF | TGTGCCAGCAGCTCTCGAGGACAGAACACTGAAGCTTTCTTT
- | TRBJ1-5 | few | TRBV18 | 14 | CASSSGRSNQPQHF | TGTGCCAGCTCATCAGGGAGGTCGAATCAGCCCCAGCATTTT
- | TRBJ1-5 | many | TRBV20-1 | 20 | CSARDLLSRTFGQLNQPQHF | TGCAGTGCTAGAGATCTCCTTAGCCGGACGTTCGGACAGTTGAATCAGCCCCAGCATTTT
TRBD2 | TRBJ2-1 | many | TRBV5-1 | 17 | CASSSLTSDPSYNEQFF | TGCGCCAGCAGCTCTTTGACTAGCGACCCCTCCTACAATGAGCAGTTCTTC
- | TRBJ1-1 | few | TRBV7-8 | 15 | CASRPYEGVGTEAFF | TGTGCCAGCAGGCCATATGAGGGAGTCGGGACTGAAGCTTTCTTT
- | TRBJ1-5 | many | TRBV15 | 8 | CSNQPQHF | TGTAGCAATCAGCCCCAGCATTTT
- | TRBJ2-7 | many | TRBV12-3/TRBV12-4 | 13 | CASSLILGGEQYF | TGTGCCAGCAGTTTAATCCTAGGGGGCGAGCAGTACTTC
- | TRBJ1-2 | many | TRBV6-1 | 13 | CASSGRELEGYTF | TGTGCCAGCAGCGGCAGGGAATTGGAGGGCTACACCTTC
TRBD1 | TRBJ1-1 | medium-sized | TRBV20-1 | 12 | CSAKQGITEAFF | TGCAGTGCGAAACAGGGGATCACTGAAGCTTTCTTT
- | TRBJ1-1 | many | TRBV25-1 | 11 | CASSGGPQAFF | TGTGCCAGCAGTGGGGGGCCCCAAGCTTTCTTT
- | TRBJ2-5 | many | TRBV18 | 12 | CASSPQQETQYF | TGTGCCAGCTCACCACAACAAGAGACCCAGTACTTC
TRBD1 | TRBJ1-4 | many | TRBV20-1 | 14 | CSAREGQGRGKLFF | TGCAGTGCTAGAGAGGGACAGGGGAGAGGAAAACTGTTTTTT
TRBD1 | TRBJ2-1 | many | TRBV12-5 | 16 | CASASGGQGFYNEQFF | TGTGCTAGTGCTTCGGGGGGACAGGGGTTTTACAATGAGCAGTTCTTC
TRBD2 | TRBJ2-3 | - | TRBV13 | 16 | CASSSATSGGTDTQYF | TGTGCCAGCAGCTCTGCGACTAGCGGGGGGACAGATACGCAGTATTTT
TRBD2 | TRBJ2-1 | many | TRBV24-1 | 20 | CATSDSPGARTSGTHNEQFF | TGTGCCACCAGTGATTCCCCGGGCGCCCGGACTAGCGGTACACACAATGAGCAGTTCTTC
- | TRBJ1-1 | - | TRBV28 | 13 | CASSSPQDSEAFF | TGTGCCAGCAGTTCTCCGCAAGACAGTGAAGCTTTCTTT
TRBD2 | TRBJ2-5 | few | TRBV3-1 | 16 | CASSQDTTSGKETQYF | TGTGCCAGCAGCCAAGATACGACTAGCGGCAAGGAGACCCAGTACTTC
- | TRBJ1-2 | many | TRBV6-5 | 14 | CASRHPIAGNGYTF | TGTGCCAGCAGACACCCAATCGCAGGGAATGGCTACACCTTC